These 5 T cell receptor beta chains were all obtained from the same sample, sequenced in a study of identical twins. TCRdb independently ran MiXCR on the 5' RACE reads; one entry per CDR3 protein. The table has hundreds of thousands of distinct CDR3 sequences, around a tenth seen once; the top ten hold 5% to 6%. Sequences were obtained from memory (CD45RO+) T cells sorted from blood. The receptors stem from a woman aged 18 to 35 in good health.

The chain has TRBV7-9 and TRBJ1-1, with no clear D. Trimming removed 5 bases at V and 1 base at J, with 14 bases between. The germline V gene has CDR1 SEHNR and CDR2 FQNEAQ (reference sequence). This CDR3 is 15 amino acids long. The CDR3: CASSPAGRGNTEAFF. As DNA, the CDR3 is TGTGCCAGCAGCCCGGCCGGGAGAGGGAACACTGAAGCTTTCTTT.

In its sample, this clonotype was seen once. The CDR3 reads CAISGTGGGEQYF. The CDR3 DNA sequence: TGTGCCATCAGTGGCACAGGCGGGGGGGAGCAGTACTTC. V usage is TRBV10-3 and J usage is TRBJ2-7; TRBD2 matches at 8 bases. This CDR3 has 13 amino acids. The V gene end was trimmed by 4 bases and the J gene end by 7 bases; junction bases not matched to a gene: 6. CDR1 and CDR2 from the germline V gene are ENHRY and SYGVKD.

This clonotype occurred many times. The V call is TRBV12-3 or TRBV12-4, the J call TRBJ2-7; D not resolved. The CDR3 consists of 14 residues. Between the trimmed V and J ends, which lost 11 bases and 1 base, there was a span of 18 bases. This chain's CDR3 is CASAPSGPSYEQYF. The CDR3 nucleotides read TGTGCCTCCGCCCCCTCGGGCCCATCCTACGAGCAGTACTTC.

This clonotype was detected a few times. The chain employs TRBV12-3 or TRBV12-4 and TRBJ1-3, with no clear D. This CDR3 is built from 12 residues. Between the trimmed V and J ends, which lost 0 bases and 6 bases, there was a span of 3 bases. The CDR3 is CASSLAPNTIYF. CDR3 coding DNA: TGTGCCAGCAGTTTAGCGCCAAACACCATATATTTT.

This clonotype was seen more than once but under ten times. The V call is TRBV20-1, the J call TRBJ2-5; D is unclear. This CDR3 region has 12 residues. The V end was cut by 2 bases, the J end by 5 bases, with 9 bases between. Germline CDR1 reads DFQATT; CDR2 reads SNEGSKA (reference sequence). CDR3 region: CSARKGWETQYF. The CDR3 bases are TGCAGTGCTAGAAAAGGGTGGGAGACCCAGTACTTC.